This T cell receptor beta chain was documented in a study of blood T cell repertoires in COVID-19. For the study at large: Whether acute or convalescent, the COVID-19 samples came from the United States, Italy and Spain. T cells, B-cell-depleted T cells, or PBMCs supplied cDNA or gDNA.

The CDR3 consists of 12 residues. V lost 6 bases to trimming and J lost 3 bases, with 9 bases between them. CDR1 is MNHNY and CDR2 is SVGAGI in the germline V gene (reference sequence). As handled by the study authors: Reference gene primer amplification gave estimated nucleated cell counts. Libraries were prepared by immunoSEQ multiplex PCR; TCRdb keeps only in-frame clonotypes and omits some of them. The V and J calls and clone size are taken from that table; D and trimming were inferred from the DNA. The data hold fewer than 90,000 clones, with roughly 80% observed a single time. This clone is a singleton in its sample.

The specimen sequenced was peripheral blood. The receptor's source is a human donor in a cohort sampled during active COVID-19. This chain uses TRBV6-6 with TRBJ2-7, with D unclear. The DNA for the CDR3 is TGTGCCAGCAGAAGTAACAGCTACGAGCAGTACTTC. Amino acid sequence: CASRSNSYEQYF.